This T cell receptor (beta chain) was captured in a study of neurological immune-mediated disorders. This clonotype was detected ten times or more. V gave up 4 bases and J gave up 5 bases, with 15 bases separating them. This CDR3 has 14 amino acids. TCRdb fed the 5' RACE reads into MiXCR, producing one record per CDR3 protein. The data hold roughly 50,000 distinct CDR3 sequences, with approximately 11% observed a single time. Sequenced material: PBMCs. The source of this sequence is a woman aged 60-75 years with HTLV-1-associated myelopathy (HAM/TSP). V gene TRBV12-3 or TRBV12-4 combines with J gene TRBJ2-7; D perhaps matches TRBD1 (6 bases). In DNA form, the CDR3 reads TGTGCCAGCAGTTCCCTCACAGGGATCCACGAGCAGTACTTC. The encoded protein is CASSSLTGIHEQYF.